A single sample is the source of the 3 T cell receptor beta chains below, sequenced in a study of control samples from healthy donors and cancer patients (dated by TCRdb to 2019 to 2021). The library came from the immunoSEQ multiplex PCR assay. Here the immuneACCESS table is served through TCRdb, limited to in-frame sequences with V and J called. Missing clones are a known gap in these copies; in checked studies unresolved V genes cover under half, and the rest lacks a known reason. The sample has 170,000 or so clones on record, approximately 92% of them singletons. Roughly 1.6% of the sample belongs to the ten largest clones. The source material was blood. Every receptor here comes from a man between 18 and 35 years old in good health.

The V gene is TRBV7-3, the J gene TRBJ2-2, with TRBD1 matching over 9 bases. Germline V gives CDR1 SGHTA, CDR2 FQGTGA. CDR3 length equals 16 residues. V dropped 3 bases and J dropped 7; count of bases not matched to a gene: 9. This CDR3 is CASSFTGTGSGGELFF. The CDR3 region has the DNA TGTGCCAGCAGCTTCACCGGGACAGGGTCGGGCGGGGAGCTGTTTTTT.

The J gene is TRBJ2-7, the V gene TRBV9; TRBD2 agrees at 9 bases. Germline V gene sequence: CDR1 SGDLS, CDR2 YYNGEE. Trimming took 0 bases from V and 2 from J; bases not matched to a gene: 9. The CDR3 runs to 17 residues. The CDR3 here is CASSVGSGGPGPYEQYF. CDR3 in DNA: TGTGCCAGCAGCGTAGGGAGCGGGGGGCCGGGGCCCTACGAGCAGTACTTC.

As DNA, the CDR3 is TGTGCCAGCAGCGTAGATACGCAGTATTTT. Protein sequence: CASSVDTQYF. The chain is built from TRBV2 and TRBJ2-3; D ambiguous. V was trimmed by 6 bases and J by 5 bases, leaving 3 bases between them. CDR3 length equals 10 residues. Germline CDR1 SNHLY, CDR2 FYNNEI. Full variable domain (missing parts from reference TRBV2 and TRBJ2-3): EPEVTQTPSHQVTQMGQEVILRCVPISNHLYFYWYRQILGQKVEFLVSFYNNEISEKSEIFDDQFSVERPDGSNFTLKIRSTKLEDSAMYFCASSVDTQYFGPGTRLTVL.